The 15 T cell receptor beta chains presented below share a single source sample, sequenced in a study of T cells in Graves' hyperthyroidism and ophthalmopathy. TCR beta CDR3 region amplification was performed from RNA transcripts. TCR CDR3 regions were first amplified by RT-PCR with HTBI primers. TCRdb ran MiXCR on the multiplex PCR reads and lists one entry per CDR3 protein. The sample contains around 250,000 distinct CDR3 sequences, 13% to 15% of which appear only once. The sequenced sample was blood. These receptors were obtained from a woman between 35 and 50 years old with Graves' hyperthyroidism that later progressed to Graves' ophthalmopathy.

This clonotype was observed at least ten times. The chain combines TRBV29-1 with TRBJ2-5, with D maybe TRBD1 (5 bases). V shed 1 base and J shed 1 base, with 7 bases lying between them. The CDR3 runs to 13 residues. In germline, CDR1 is SQVTM, CDR2 ANQGSEA. The CDR3 coding sequence is TGCAGCGTTGAAGCAGGGATCCAAGAGACCCAGTACTTC. Translation: CSVEAGIQETQYF.

This sequence joins TRBV28 and TRBJ2-2; the match to TRBD1 covers 12 bases. CDR3 length: 17 residues. CDR1 MDHEN and CDR2 SYDVKM come from the germline V gene. Trimming removed 4 bases from V and 4 bases from J; junction bases left unmatched: 7. CDR3 DNA: TGTGCCAGCAGTTCATCCGGGACAGGGGGCCGCACCGGGGAGCTGTTTTTT. Protein: CASSSSGTGGRTGELFF.

In its sample, this clonotype was seen many times. The chain joins TRBV27 to TRBJ2-7, with 13 nucleotides matching TRBD2. V lost 6 bases, J lost 2 bases, and 7 bases stayed unmatched. The germline gives CDR1 MNHEY, CDR2 SMNVEV (reference sequence). The CDR3 length is 16 residues. CDR3 amino acids: CASSSGLAGAPYEQYF. Written as DNA, the CDR3 is TGTGCCAGCAGCTCCGGACTAGCGGGAGCCCCCTACGAGCAGTACTTC.

This clonotype was counted at least ten times. The chain uses TRBV6-2 or TRBV6-3 and TRBJ2-1; a weak D match, TRBD1 (6 bases). The germline V and J ends were trimmed by 7 bases and 1 base, with 11 bases remaining between them. CDR1 and CDR2 (germline): MNHEY, SVGEGT. The CDR3 has 14 residues. The CDR3 sequence: CASNQDSSYNEQFF. The DNA of the CDR3 is TGTGCCAGCAACCAGGACAGTTCCTACAATGAGCAGTTCTTC.

Worth noting for this clonotype: Given a much more abundant clone one base away, this may be a read error. The chain carries TRBV28 and TRBJ2-7; TRBD2 is a possible D gene (5 bases). The germline V gene has CDR1 MDHEN and CDR2 SYDVKM. CDR3 length: 15 amino acids. The V and J ends lost 2 bases and 6 bases respectively, with 17 bases between them. Here the CDR3 DNA reads TGTGCCAGCAGTTTAGGTTACCGGGAAAGACTCGAGCAGTACTTC. It yields the protein CASSLGYRERLEQYF.

In this sample, this clonotype turned up many times. The V call is TRBV2, the J call TRBJ2-3; D is unresolved. The CDR3 extends over 12 amino acids. CDR1 is SNHLY and CDR2 is FYNNEI in the germline V gene. The germline V and J ends were trimmed by 1 base and 10 bases, with 9 bases remaining between them. CDR3 protein: CASSEGLEAQYF. The CDR3 DNA reads as TGTGCCAGCAGTGAAGGTCTAGAAGCGCAGTATTTT.

This clonotype has only a few counts. This chain uses TRBV6-1 with TRBJ1-2; TRBD1 matches 9 bases. The germline V gene encodes CDR1 MNHNS and CDR2 SASEGT. This CDR3 has 15 amino acids. V gave up 6 bases and J gave up 4 bases; unmatched junction bases: 9. Written as DNA, the CDR3 is TGTGCCAGCAGCCCTCGGACAGGGGTGGCCTATGGCTACACCTTC. Translated, it gives CASSPRTGVAYGYTF.

At least ten counts were recorded for this clonotype. The V gene is TRBV28, the J gene TRBJ2-3; no clear D gene. The CDR3 length is 14 residues. Germline assignment: CDR1 MDHEN and CDR2 SYDVKM. The V and J ends lost 6 bases and 0 bases respectively, with 10 bases between them. CDR3 loop: CASSPESSTDTQYF. Here the CDR3 DNA reads TGTGCCAGCAGCCCTGAGTCTAGCACAGATACGCAGTATTTT.

In its sample, this clonotype was seen many times. The rearrangement uses TRBV29-1 and TRBJ1-2; no firm D call. The V end was cut by 0 bases, the J end by 4 bases, with 9 bases between. This CDR3 is 13 amino acids long. Germline V gene lookup returns CDR1 SQVTM and CDR2 ANQGSEA. This chain's CDR3 is CSVEDWVAYGYTF. CDR3 DNA: TGCAGCGTTGAAGATTGGGTGGCCTATGGCTACACCTTC.

The table lists this clonotype with many counts. This chain links TRBV11-2 with TRBJ2-3; D is possibly TRBD1 (5 bases). The length of the CDR3 is 14 residues. The V gene's germline CDR1 is SGHAT and CDR2 FQNNGV. V dropped 6 bases and J dropped 4 bases, with 14 bases sitting between them. The CDR3 coding sequence is TGTGCCAGCAGAAAGGCCCTAGGGGCAGATACGCAGTATTTT. Translating gives CASRKALGADTQYF.

The chain recombines TRBV6-1 with TRBJ2-3; the match to TRBD2 covers 7 bases. V gave up 6 bases and J gave up 3 bases; unmatched junction bases: 6. Germline-derived CDR1 and CDR2 are MNHNS and SASEGT. CDR3 length equals 14 residues. The CDR3: CASRRAGRTDTQYF. As DNA, the CDR3 is TGTGCCAGCAGGCGAGCGGGAAGGACAGATACGCAGTATTTT.

This clonotype occurred many times. The chain has TRBV5-1 and TRBJ2-1; D is ambiguous. The CDR3 contains 14 residues. From germline, CDR1 is SGHRS and CDR2 YFSETQ. V dropped 0 bases and J dropped 7 bases, with 11 bases sitting between them. For the CDR3, the DNA is TGCGCCAGCAGCTTGGCCGCCCTAGGTAATGAGCAGTTCTTC. As protein: CASSLAALGNEQFF.

This clonotype occurred many times. The CDR3 spells CATSSRLAGDSGELFF. The CDR3 DNA reads TGTGCCACCAGCAGCCGACTAGCGGGAGACTCCGGGGAGCTGTTTTTT. The chain links TRBV15 to TRBJ2-2; 12 bases agree with TRBD2. Germline V CDR1 and CDR2: LNHNV, YYDKDF (reference sequence). The CDR3 sequence is 16 residues long. V shed 3 bases, J shed 6 bases, and the junction held 5 bases outside the gene matches.

The sample holds many counts of this clonotype. The rearrangement links TRBV28 to TRBJ2-7; D remains unclear. In germline, CDR1 is MDHEN, CDR2 SYDVKM. The V end was cut by 6 bases, the J end by 4 bases, with 13 bases between. The CDR3 loop spans 13 amino acids. CDR3 sequence (DNA): TGTGCCAGCAGCCAGTGGGTTCCATACGAGCAGTACTTC. Its translation: CASSQWVPYEQYF.

The chain combines TRBV5-4 with TRBJ1-1; TRBD1 agrees at 8 bases. The CDR3 contains 14 residues. Trimming took 3 bases from V and 14 from J; bases not matched to a gene: 15. CDR1 and CDR2 from the germline V gene are SGHNT and YYREEE (reference sequence). The CDR3 protein is CASSSGSTGEPSFF. The CDR3 DNA sequence: TGTGCCAGCAGCTCCGGATCGACAGGGGAGCCCTCGTTCTTT.